A selection of T cell receptor beta chains follows, all from one sample in a study of T cells after yellow fever vaccination. TCRdb re-called the 5' RACE reads with MiXCR, one entry per CDR3 protein. The table records about 320,000 distinct CDR3 sequences, around 4.4% of them present only once. The source was PBMCs, collected 15 days after the yellow fever booster vaccination. The source of these receptors is a man between 18 and 35 years old who received the YFV17D yellow fever vaccine. The CDR3 runs from the conserved cysteine through the conserved F or W. The D gene is left open where the match is weak. Not all rows give a size; the values are once, few, many and, for expanded clones, a class.

cdr3_aa: CASSQGSRLAPTDTQYF; cdr3_nt: TGTGCCAGCAGCCAAGGTAGTCGGCTAGCACCCACAGATACGCAGTATTTT; v_call: TRBV4-2; clone_size: many; j_call: TRBJ2-3; d_call: .
cdr3_aa: CSVEGGLALSYNEQFF; cdr3_nt: TGCAGCGTTGAAGGAGGTCTAGCGCTCTCCTACAATGAGCAGTTCTTC; v_call: TRBV29-1; clone_size: many; j_call: TRBJ2-1; d_call: .
cdr3_aa: CASTRDRGGETQYF; cdr3_nt: TGTGCCAGCACCCGCGACAGGGGAGGTGAGACCCAGTACTTC; v_call: TRBV7-2; clone_size: .; j_call: TRBJ2-5; d_call: TRBD1
cdr3_aa: CASSFRTGVNQPQHF; cdr3_nt: TGTGCCAGCAGTTTTAGGACAGGGGTCAATCAGCCCCAGCATTTT; v_call: TRBV12-3/TRBV12-4; clone_size: many; j_call: TRBJ1-5; d_call: TRBD1
cdr3_aa: CASSGWDSENIQYF; cdr3_nt: TGTGCCAGCTCCGGGTGGGACAGTGAAAACATTCAGTACTTC; v_call: TRBV18; clone_size: many; j_call: TRBJ2-4; d_call: TRBD1
cdr3_aa: CASSEGAQGAYTF; cdr3_nt: TGTGCCAGCAGTGAAGGGGCGCAGGGTGCCTACACCTTC; v_call: TRBV2; clone_size: few; j_call: TRBJ1-2; d_call: .
cdr3_aa: CASSQRRDFGPEKLFF; cdr3_nt: TGCGCCAGCAGCCAAAGAAGGGACTTCGGGCCTGAAAAACTGTTTTTT; v_call: TRBV4-3; clone_size: .; j_call: TRBJ1-4; d_call: .
cdr3_aa: CASSQWLTGQGLYEQYF; cdr3_nt: TGTGCCAGCAGCCAATGGCTAACAGGACAGGGCTTGTACGAGCAGTACTTC; v_call: TRBV4-2; clone_size: .; j_call: TRBJ2-7; d_call: TRBD1
cdr3_aa: CASSAQVGSHTIYF; cdr3_nt: TGTGCCAGCAGCGCCCAGGTGGGGTCGCACACCATATATTTT; v_call: TRBV9; clone_size: .; j_call: TRBJ1-3; d_call: .
cdr3_aa: CASTGDPGYEQYF; cdr3_nt: TGCGCCAGCACCGGGGACCCCGGGTACGAGCAGTACTTC; v_call: TRBV10-2; clone_size: many; j_call: TRBJ2-7; d_call: .
cdr3_aa: CASSLDGTISYNEQFF; cdr3_nt: TGTGCCAGCAGCTTAGATGGAACCATCTCCTACAATGAGCAGTTCTTC; v_call: TRBV7-2; clone_size: few; j_call: TRBJ2-1; d_call: .
cdr3_aa: CASRSDGADQETQYF; cdr3_nt: TGTGCCAGCAGATCGGACGGTGCTGACCAAGAGACCCAGTACTTC; v_call: TRBV7-9; clone_size: few; j_call: TRBJ2-5; d_call: .
cdr3_aa: CASSKRGGTGQETQYF; cdr3_nt: TGTGCCAGCAGTAAAAGAGGGGGGACAGGTCAAGAGACCCAGTACTTC; v_call: TRBV27; clone_size: .; j_call: TRBJ2-5; d_call: TRBD1
cdr3_aa: CASRHRVWTDTQYF; cdr3_nt: TGTGCCAGCAGGCACAGGGTCTGGACAGATACGCAGTATTTT; v_call: TRBV6-2/TRBV6-3; clone_size: .; j_call: TRBJ2-3; d_call: .
cdr3_aa: CASSQAGQGWNEQFF; cdr3_nt: TGTGCCAGCAGCCAGGCGGGACAGGGCTGGAATGAGCAGTTCTTC; v_call: TRBV7-9; clone_size: few; j_call: TRBJ2-1; d_call: TRBD1
cdr3_aa: CASSQTATGRAYEQYF; cdr3_nt: TGTGCCAGTAGTCAAACCGCAACGGGGAGAGCCTACGAGCAGTACTTC; v_call: TRBV19; clone_size: many; j_call: TRBJ2-7; d_call: .
cdr3_aa: CASTGGGGSGYTF; cdr3_nt: TGTGCCAGCACCGGGGGGGGGGGCTCTGGCTACACCTTC; v_call: TRBV12-3/TRBV12-4; clone_size: few; j_call: TRBJ1-2; d_call: .
cdr3_aa: CASSSMGGSSSYEQYF; cdr3_nt: TGTGCCAGCAGCTCCATGGGGGGTTCCAGCTCCTACGAGCAGTACTTC; v_call: TRBV5-6; clone_size: .; j_call: TRBJ2-7; d_call: .
cdr3_aa: CASSSESGTTYNEQFF; cdr3_nt: TGTGCCAGCAGCTCAGAATCCGGGACTACCTACAATGAGCAGTTCTTC; v_call: TRBV7-3; clone_size: .; j_call: TRBJ2-1; d_call: TRBD2
cdr3_aa: CASSYPPRRPAETQYF; cdr3_nt: TGTGCCAGCAGTTACCCTCCCCGGAGGCCAGCAGAGACCCAGTACTTC; v_call: TRBV6-6; clone_size: .; j_call: TRBJ2-5; d_call: .
cdr3_aa: CASSQVYSGNTIYF; cdr3_nt: TGCGCCAGCAGCCAAGTATACTCTGGAAACACCATATATTTT; v_call: TRBV4-3; clone_size: .; j_call: TRBJ1-3; d_call: .
cdr3_aa: CASRPRGDQKGSPLHF; cdr3_nt: TGTGCCAGCAGGCCTAGGGGGGATCAAAAGGGGTCACCCCTCCACTTT; v_call: TRBV27; clone_size: few; j_call: TRBJ1-6; d_call: .
cdr3_aa: CASSPRMGWMNTEAFF; cdr3_nt: TGTGCCAGCAGTCCGAGGATGGGGTGGATGAACACTGAAGCTTTCTTT; v_call: TRBV28; clone_size: many; j_call: TRBJ1-1; d_call: .
cdr3_aa: CASDRGQAVGTEAFF; cdr3_nt: TGTGCCAGCGACCGGGGGCAGGCGGTCGGCACTGAAGCTTTCTTT; v_call: TRBV12-3/TRBV12-4; clone_size: .; j_call: TRBJ1-1; d_call: .
cdr3_aa: CASSYEGGTDTQYF; cdr3_nt: TGTGCCAGCAGTTACGAGGGGGGCACAGATACGCAGTATTTT; v_call: TRBV6-2/TRBV6-3; clone_size: many; j_call: TRBJ2-3; d_call: .
cdr3_aa: CASSPGTRNTGELFF; cdr3_nt: TGTGCCAGCAGCCCCGGGACCCGGAACACCGGGGAGCTGTTTTTT; v_call: TRBV7-6; clone_size: many; j_call: TRBJ2-2; d_call: .
cdr3_aa: CASSRKTGAAFF; cdr3_nt: TGTGCCAGCAGCCGAAAGACAGGGGCAGCTTTCTTT; v_call: TRBV7-9; clone_size: .; j_call: TRBJ1-1; d_call: TRBD1
cdr3_aa: CASSLVSQETQYF; cdr3_nt: TGTGCCAGCAGCTTAGTGAGCCAAGAGACCCAGTACTTC; v_call: TRBV7-9; clone_size: many; j_call: TRBJ2-5; d_call: .
cdr3_aa: CASSSTRSSYNSPLHF; cdr3_nt: TGTGCCAGCAGTTCCACCAGGAGCTCCTATAATTCACCCCTCCACTTT; v_call: TRBV27; clone_size: many; j_call: TRBJ1-6; d_call: .
cdr3_aa: CASSLFGGRTEAFF; cdr3_nt: TGCGCCAGCAGCTTGTTTGGAGGGAGGACTGAAGCTTTCTTT; v_call: TRBV5-1; clone_size: many; j_call: TRBJ1-1; d_call: .
cdr3_aa: CASSPGRQYF; cdr3_nt: TGCGCCAGCAGCCCCGGTAGGCAGTATTTT; v_call: TRBV4-1; clone_size: few; j_call: TRBJ2-3; d_call: .
cdr3_aa: CASSEQTGPNEQFF; cdr3_nt: TGCGCCAGCAGCGAACAGACAGGGCCCAATGAGCAGTTCTTC; v_call: TRBV5-1; clone_size: .; j_call: TRBJ2-1; d_call: TRBD1
cdr3_aa: CASVGETQYF; cdr3_nt: TGTGCCTCTGTCGGCGAGACCCAGTACTTC; v_call: TRBV7-9; clone_size: many; j_call: TRBJ2-5; d_call: .
cdr3_aa: CASSPGTSTSTDTQYF; cdr3_nt: TGTGCCAGCAGCCCGGGGACTAGCACTAGCACAGATACGCAGTATTTT; v_call: TRBV11-2; clone_size: many; j_call: TRBJ2-3; d_call: TRBD2
cdr3_aa: CASKNSGTGELFF; cdr3_nt: TGTGCCAGCAAAAACTCAGGCACCGGGGAGCTGTTTTTT; v_call: TRBV10-3; clone_size: few; j_call: TRBJ2-2; d_call: .
cdr3_aa: CASSLGRTAETQYF; cdr3_nt: TGCGCCAGCAGCTTGGGACGGACGGCAGAGACCCAGTACTTC; v_call: TRBV5-1; clone_size: many; j_call: TRBJ2-5; d_call: .
cdr3_aa: CSATTGSLFYGYTF; cdr3_nt: TGCAGTGCTACGACAGGGTCTCTTTTCTATGGCTACACCTTC; v_call: TRBV20-1; clone_size: many; j_call: TRBJ1-2; d_call: TRBD1
cdr3_aa: CSAMGVSGGGVKTQYF; cdr3_nt: TGCAGCGCCATGGGGGTCAGCGGAGGGGGTGTAAAGACCCAGTACTTC; v_call: TRBV29-1; clone_size: few; j_call: TRBJ2-5; d_call: .
cdr3_aa: CASSWLGTGELFF; cdr3_nt: TGTGCCAGCAGCTGGTTAGGCACCGGGGAGCTGTTTTTT; v_call: TRBV28; clone_size: many; j_call: TRBJ2-2; d_call: .
cdr3_aa: CASSPHGEVETQYF; cdr3_nt: TGTGCCAGCAGCCCACATGGGGAGGTAGAGACCCAGTACTTC; v_call: TRBV7-9; clone_size: few; j_call: TRBJ2-5; d_call: .
cdr3_aa: CASSPYGSPGGYTF; cdr3_nt: TGTGCCAGCAGCCCCTACGGGAGCCCGGGTGGCTACACCTTC; v_call: TRBV7-2; clone_size: many; j_call: TRBJ1-2; d_call: .
cdr3_aa: CSVRQNTEAFF; cdr3_nt: TGCAGCGTTCGACAGAACACTGAAGCTTTCTTT; v_call: TRBV29-1; clone_size: many; j_call: TRBJ1-1; d_call: .
cdr3_aa: CASSLDLDGYTF; cdr3_nt: TGCGCCAGCAGCTTGGACCTGGATGGCTACACCTTC; v_call: TRBV5-1; clone_size: many; j_call: TRBJ1-2; d_call: .
cdr3_aa: CASSREPQGATEAFF; cdr3_nt: TGCGCCAGCAGCCGAGAACCACAGGGGGCCACTGAAGCTTTCTTT; v_call: TRBV4-3; clone_size: many; j_call: TRBJ1-1; d_call: TRBD1
cdr3_aa: CASSLASLQQFF; cdr3_nt: TGTGCCAGCAGCTTAGCGTCCCTACAGCAGTTCTTC; v_call: TRBV7-2; clone_size: many; j_call: TRBJ2-1; d_call: .
cdr3_aa: CASSLGSGMGETQYF; cdr3_nt: TGTGCCAGCAGCTTGGGGTCTGGGATGGGAGAGACCCAGTACTTC; v_call: TRBV5-4; clone_size: .; j_call: TRBJ2-5; d_call: .
cdr3_aa: CASSELSPRVETQYF; cdr3_nt: TGTGCCAGCAGTGAACTCTCCCCTCGGGTGGAGACCCAGTACTTC; v_call: TRBV2; clone_size: many; j_call: TRBJ2-5; d_call: .
cdr3_aa: CSARSMGTSSGEQFF; cdr3_nt: TGCAGTGCTAGGTCCATGGGGACGAGTTCTGGTGAGCAGTTCTTC; v_call: TRBV20-1; clone_size: .; j_call: TRBJ2-1; d_call: .
cdr3_aa: CASSYSGFGEQFF; cdr3_nt: TGTGCCAGCAGTTACTCGGGATTTGGGGAGCAGTTCTTC; v_call: TRBV6-5; clone_size: few; j_call: TRBJ2-1; d_call: .